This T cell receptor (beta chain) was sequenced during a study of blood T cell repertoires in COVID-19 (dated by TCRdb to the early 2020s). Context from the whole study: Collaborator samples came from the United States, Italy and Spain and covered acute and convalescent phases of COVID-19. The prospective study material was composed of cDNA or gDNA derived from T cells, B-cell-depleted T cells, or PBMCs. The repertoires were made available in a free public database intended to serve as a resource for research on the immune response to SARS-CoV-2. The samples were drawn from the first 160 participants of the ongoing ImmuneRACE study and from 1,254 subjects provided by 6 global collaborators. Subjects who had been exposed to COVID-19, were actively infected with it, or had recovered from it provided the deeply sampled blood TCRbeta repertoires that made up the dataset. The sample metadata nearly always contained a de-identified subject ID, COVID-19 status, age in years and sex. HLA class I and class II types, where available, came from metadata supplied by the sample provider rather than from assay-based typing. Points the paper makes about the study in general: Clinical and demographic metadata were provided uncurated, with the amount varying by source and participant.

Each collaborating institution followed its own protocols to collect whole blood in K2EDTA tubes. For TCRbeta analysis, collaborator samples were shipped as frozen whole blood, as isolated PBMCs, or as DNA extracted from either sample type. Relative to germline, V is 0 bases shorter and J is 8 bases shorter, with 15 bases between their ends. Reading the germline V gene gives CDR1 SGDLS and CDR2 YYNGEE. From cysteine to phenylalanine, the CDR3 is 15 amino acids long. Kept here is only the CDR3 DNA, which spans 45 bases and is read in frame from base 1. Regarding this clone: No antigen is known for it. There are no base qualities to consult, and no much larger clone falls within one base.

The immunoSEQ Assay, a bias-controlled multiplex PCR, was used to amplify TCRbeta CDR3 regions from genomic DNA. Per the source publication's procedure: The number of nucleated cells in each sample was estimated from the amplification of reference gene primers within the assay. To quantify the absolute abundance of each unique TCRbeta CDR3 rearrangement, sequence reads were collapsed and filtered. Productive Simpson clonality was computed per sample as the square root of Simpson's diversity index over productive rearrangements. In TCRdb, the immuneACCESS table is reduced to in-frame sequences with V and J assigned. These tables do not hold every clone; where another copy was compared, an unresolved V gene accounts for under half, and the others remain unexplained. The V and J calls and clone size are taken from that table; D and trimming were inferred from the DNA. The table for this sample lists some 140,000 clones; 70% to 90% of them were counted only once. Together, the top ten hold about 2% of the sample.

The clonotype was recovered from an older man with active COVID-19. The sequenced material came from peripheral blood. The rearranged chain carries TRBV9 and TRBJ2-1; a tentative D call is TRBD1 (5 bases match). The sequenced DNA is TGTGCCAGCAGCGTAGGGGGCAGGCAACACGATGAGCAGTTCTTC. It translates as CASSVGGRQHDEQFF. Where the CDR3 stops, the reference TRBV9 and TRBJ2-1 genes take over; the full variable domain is DSGVTQTPKHLITATGQRVTLRCSPRSGDLSVYWYQQSLDQGLQFLIQYYNGEERAKGNILERFSAQQFPDLHSELNLSSLELGDSALYFCASSVGGRQHDEQFFGPGTRLTVL.